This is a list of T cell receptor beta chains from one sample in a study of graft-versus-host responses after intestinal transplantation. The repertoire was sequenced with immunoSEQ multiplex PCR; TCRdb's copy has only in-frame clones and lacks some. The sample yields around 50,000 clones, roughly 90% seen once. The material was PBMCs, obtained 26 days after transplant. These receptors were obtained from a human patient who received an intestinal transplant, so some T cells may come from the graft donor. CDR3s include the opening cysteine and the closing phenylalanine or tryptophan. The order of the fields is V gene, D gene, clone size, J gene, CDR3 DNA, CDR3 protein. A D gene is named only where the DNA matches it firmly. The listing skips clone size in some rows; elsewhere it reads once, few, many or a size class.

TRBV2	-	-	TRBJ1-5	TGTGCCAGCGGCTGGCGGGGCAATCAGCCCCAGCATTTT	CASGWRGNQPQHF
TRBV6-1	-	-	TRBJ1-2	TGTGCCAGCAGTGAAGGGGCGACAGAGCTCCCCTTC	CASSEGATELPF
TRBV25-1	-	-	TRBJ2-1	TGTGCCAGCGCCCCAAGAGCTACCCCCTCCTTCACCTACAATGAGCAGTTCTTC	CASAPRATPSFTYNEQFF
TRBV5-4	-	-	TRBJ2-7	TGTGCCAGCAGCTTGTCAGGGTTTAACTACGAGCAGTACTTC	CASSLSGFNYEQYF
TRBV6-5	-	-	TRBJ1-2	TGTGCCAGCGCTAGGGGGGAGGGTACCTATGGCTACACCTTC	CASARGEGTYGYTF
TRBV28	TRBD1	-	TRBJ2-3	TGTGCCAGCAGTCTAAGGGGACAGGGGAGAACAGATACGCAGTATTTT	CASSLRGQGRTDTQYF
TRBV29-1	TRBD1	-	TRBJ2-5	TGCAGCGCTTCGACAGGGGTCCCAGAGACCCAGTACTTC	CSASTGVPETQYF
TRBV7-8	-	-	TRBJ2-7	TGTGCCAGCAGCTTTCAAACATACGAGCAGTACTTC	CASSFQTYEQYF
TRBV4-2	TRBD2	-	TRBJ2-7	TGTGCCAGCAGTCCTAGCGGGGAGATCTACGAGCAGTACTTC	CASSPSGEIYEQYF
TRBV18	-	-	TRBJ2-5	TGTGCCAGCTCACCACCCGTTCGCGGGGAAGGAGAGACCCAGTACTTC	CASSPPVRGEGETQYF
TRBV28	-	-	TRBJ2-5	TGTGCCAGCAGCCCATATTGGGTGGGAGATGGACCGACACAAGAGACCCAGTACTTC	CASSPYWVGDGPTQETQYF
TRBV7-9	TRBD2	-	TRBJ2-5	TGTGCCAGCAGCTACCGAGCGGGAGAGATGCGAGAGACCCAGTACTTC	CASSYRAGEMRETQYF
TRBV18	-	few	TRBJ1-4	TGTGCCAGCTCACCTCGATCTACAACTAATGAAAAACTGTTTTTT	CASSPRSTTNEKLFF
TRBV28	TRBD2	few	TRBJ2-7	TGTGCCAGCGGCCTAGCGGGAGCCTACGAGCAGTACTTC	CASGLAGAYEQYF
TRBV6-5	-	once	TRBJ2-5	TGTGCGTCGAGGAGGGCGACTTTTAATCAAGAGACCCAGTACTTC	CASRRATFNQETQYF
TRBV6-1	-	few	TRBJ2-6	TGTGCCAGCAGTGAAGATACGGGCTCTGGGGCCAACGTCCTGACTTTC	CASSEDTGSGANVLTF
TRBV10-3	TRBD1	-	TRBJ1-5	TGTGCCATCAGTGAGGACAGGGCAGGGGCAGGCAATCAGCCCCAGCATTTT	CAISEDRAGAGNQPQHF
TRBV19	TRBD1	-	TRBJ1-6	TGTGCCACCGGGACAGGCAATAATTCACCCCTCCACTTT	CATGTGNNSPLHF
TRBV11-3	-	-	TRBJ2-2	TGTGCCAGCAGCTTAGGTGACAGGAACACCGGGGAGCTGTTTTTT	CASSLGDRNTGELFF
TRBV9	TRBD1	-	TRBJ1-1	TGTGCCAGCAGCGTAGACCCACAGGGGTGGAGTCCCACTGAAGCTTTCTTT	CASSVDPQGWSPTEAFF
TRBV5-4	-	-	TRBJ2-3	TGTGCCAGCAGCTTGGGCGGGTATACGCAGTATTTT	CASSLGGYTQYF
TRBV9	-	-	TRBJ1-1	TGTGCCAGCAGCCCAAGAGGTACTGAAGCTTTCTTT	CASSPRGTEAFF
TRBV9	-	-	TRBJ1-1	TGTGCCAGCAGCGTAGATCCGGAGTTCACTGAAGCTTTCTTT	CASSVDPEFTEAFF
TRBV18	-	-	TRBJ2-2	TGTGCCAGCTCACCTGCTTACGGTGGAGAGACCGGGGAGCTGTTTTTT	CASSPAYGGETGELFF
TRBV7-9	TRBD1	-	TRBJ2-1	TGTGCCAGCAGCCCGTCTGGACAGGGGATCTACAATGAGCAGTTCTTC	CASSPSGQGIYNEQFF
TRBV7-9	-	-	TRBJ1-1	TGTGCCAGCAGCCTAAAGGAATTTGAGGGGGGGCGCACTGAAGCTTTCTTT	CASSLKEFEGGRTEAFF
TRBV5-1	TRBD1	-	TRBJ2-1	TGCGCCAGCAGCTTACGACGGGACAGGGAGTATAATGAGCAGTTCTTC	CASSLRRDREYNEQFF
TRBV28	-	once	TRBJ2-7	TGTGCCAGCAGTTCACCCGGGACAACCTACGAGCAGTACTTC	CASSSPGTTYEQYF
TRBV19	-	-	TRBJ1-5	TGTGCCAGTAGAGGAAGAGTGGGAGAGGGTAGCAATCAGCCCCAGCATTTT	CASRGRVGEGSNQPQHF
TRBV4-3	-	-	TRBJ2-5	TGCGCCAGCAGCCAAGATAGTGCACCACAAGAGACCCAGTACTTC	CASSQDSAPQETQYF
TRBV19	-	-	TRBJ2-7	TGTGCCAGTAGTCGGAGTTCTATCTACGAGCAGTACTTC	CASSRSSIYEQYF
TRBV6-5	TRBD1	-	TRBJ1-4	TGTGCCAGCAGTTTGGACAGGTTCACAACTAATGAAAAACTGTTTTTT	CASSLDRFTTNEKLFF
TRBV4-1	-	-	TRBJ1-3	TGCGCCAGCAGCCCAGGACAGTTCTCTGGAAACACCATATATTTT	CASSPGQFSGNTIYF
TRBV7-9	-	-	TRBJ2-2	TGTGCCAGCAGCCCCCGCACCGGGGAGCTGTTTTTT	CASSPRTGELFF
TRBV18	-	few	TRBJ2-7	TGTGCCAGCTCACCACCGGCCGCCTACGAGCAGTACTTC	CASSPPAAYEQYF
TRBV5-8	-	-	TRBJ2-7	TGTGCCAGCAGCTTGGCGGGGAATGCCTACGAGCAGTACTTC	CASSLAGNAYEQYF
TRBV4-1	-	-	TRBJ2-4	TGCGCCAGCAGCCAAGGTAATGAAAACATTCAGTACTTC	CASSQGNENIQYF
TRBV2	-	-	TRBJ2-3	TGTGCCAGCAGAGTCAGCGGTACCACAGATACGCAGTATTTT	CASRVSGTTDTQYF
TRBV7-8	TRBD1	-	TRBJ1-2	TGTGCCAGCAGTTCTCGGACAGGGGGCGATGGCTACACCTTC	CASSSRTGGDGYTF
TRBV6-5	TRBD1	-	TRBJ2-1	TGTGCCAGCAGTCCCGGGACAGGGGGTAATGAGCAGTTCTTC	CASSPGTGGNEQFF
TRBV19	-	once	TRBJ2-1	TGTGCCAGTAGTTATACAGGGTTAGATGAGCAGTTCTTC	CASSYTGLDEQFF
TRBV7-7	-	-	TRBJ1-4	TGTGCTAGCAGCTTAGGCCCCCCTGGAGGGAAACTGTTTTTT	CASSLGPPGGKLFF
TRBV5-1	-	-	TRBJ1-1	TGCGCCAGCAGCTTCGGCCCGGCGGGGGACACTGAAGCTTTCTTT	CASSFGPAGDTEAFF
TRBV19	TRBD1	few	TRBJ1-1	TGTGCCAGTAGGCAGGGGGCCACTGAAGCTTTCTTT	CASRQGATEAFF
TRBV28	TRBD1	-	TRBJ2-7	TGTGCCAGCAGTTTTACCGGACAGGGAGGCTCCTACGAGCAGTACTTC	CASSFTGQGGSYEQYF
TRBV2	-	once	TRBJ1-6	TGTGCCAGCAGTCTGTACAGGGACCCAAACAGCCCCTATAATTCACCCCTCCACTTT	CASSLYRDPNSPYNSPLHF
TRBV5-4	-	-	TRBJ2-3	TGTGCCAGCAGTCTCCCGGGACAAGGCACAGATACGCAGTATTTT	CASSLPGQGTDTQYF
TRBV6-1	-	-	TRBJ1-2	TGTGCCAGCAAAACCGCCGGGGGGCCGAACTATGGCTACACCTTC	CASKTAGGPNYGYTF
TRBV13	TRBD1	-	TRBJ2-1	TGTGCCAGCAGCTGGGACAGCGATTCCTACAATGAGCAGTTCTTC	CASSWDSDSYNEQFF
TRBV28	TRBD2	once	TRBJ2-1	TGTGCCAGCAGTTTGACTAGCGGGAGCGATGAGCAGTTCTTC	CASSLTSGSDEQFF
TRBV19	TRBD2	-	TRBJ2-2	TGTGCCAGTAGCTTGACTAGCGGGACCGGGGAGCTGTTTTTT	CASSLTSGTGELFF
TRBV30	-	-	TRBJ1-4	TGTGCCTGGAGTTCCGGGACTGACTATGAAAAACTGTTTTTT	CAWSSGTDYEKLFF
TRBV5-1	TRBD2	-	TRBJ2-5	TGCGCCAGCAGCTCAGGACTAGCGGGGGGTGAGACCCAGTACTTC	CASSSGLAGGETQYF
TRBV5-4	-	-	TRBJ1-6	TGTGCCAGCAGCGTGGGACGGGGAAATTCACCCCTCCACTTT	CASSVGRGNSPLHF